A selection of T cell receptor beta chains follows, all from one sample in a study of somatic mutations in cytotoxic T cells in rheumatoid arthritis. Data came from immunoSEQ multiplex PCR; TCRdb stores just in-frame clones and leaves some out. Among over 15,000 clones listed, about 81% were seen once. Sample: CD8+ T cells sorted from blood. Receptors originate from an adult with rheumatoid arthritis. Both conserved end residues are part of each CDR3. The D gene is left open where the match is weak. Expanded clones get a size class; other rows say once, few or many, or leave the size out.

d_call | j_call | clone_size | v_call | cdr3_aa | cdr3_nt
TRBD1 | TRBJ1-1 | NA | TRBV5-4 | CASSLDNGQGVYVGDTEAFF | TGTGCCAGCAGCTTGGATAACGGGCAGGGGGTGTATGTCGGGGACACTGAAGCTTTCTTT
TRBD2 | TRBJ2-7 | NA | TRBV28 | CASNLAGASHEQYF | TGTGCCAGCAACTTAGCGGGAGCTTCCCACGAGCAGTACTTC
NA | TRBJ2-7 | NA | TRBV25-1 | CARGRRNSSYEQYF | TGTGCCAGGGGGAGGCGCAATAGCTCCTACGAGCAGTACTTC
NA | TRBJ2-3 | few | TRBV28 | CASSLVRGGDTQYF | TGTGCCAGCAGTTTGGTCAGGGGGGGAGATACGCAGTATTTT
NA | TRBJ2-7 | few | TRBV10-3 | CAISESLITGRAYEQYF | TGTGCCATCAGTGAGTCTTTGATTACAGGGAGAGCCTACGAGCAGTACTTC
NA | TRBJ1-5 | NA | TRBV5-5 | CASSLWGSGQPQHF | TGTGCCAGCAGCTTGTGGGGGTCAGGTCAGCCCCAGCATTTT
NA | TRBJ1-2 | NA | TRBV30 | CAWETAVFDGYTF | TGTGCCTGGGAGACCGCCGTATTTGATGGCTACACCTTC
NA | TRBJ2-5 | NA | TRBV27 | CASSLWGQETQYF | TGTGCCAGCAGTTTATGGGGTCAAGAGACCCAGTACTTC
NA | TRBJ2-7 | NA | TRBV9 | CASSVSQVSYEQYF | TGTGCCAGCAGCGTAAGTCAGGTTTCGTACGAGCAGTACTTC
NA | TRBJ1-2 | once | TRBV13 | CASSLGRSHGYTF | TGTGCCAGCAGCTTAGGACGGTCTCATGGCTACACCTTC
TRBD2 | TRBJ2-3 | NA | TRBV11-2 | CASSLAASGRASDTQYF | TGTGCCAGCAGCTTAGCCGCTAGCGGGAGGGCCTCAGATACGCAGTATTTT
TRBD1 | TRBJ1-1 | NA | TRBV4-1 | CASSQAGGGTEAFF | TGCGCCAGCAGCCAAGCAGGGGGGGGAACTGAAGCTTTCTTT
NA | TRBJ1-3 | NA | TRBV9 | CASSVGSGGNTIYF | TGTGCCAGCAGCGTAGGCTCGGGTGGAAACACCATATATTTT
NA | TRBJ2-7 | NA | TRBV21-1 | CARRGTGTRRTYEQYF | TGTGCCAGGAGAGGGACTGGGACACGGCGCACCTACGAGCAGTACTTC
NA | TRBJ1-5 | NA | TRBV5-8 | CASSSDISNQPQHF | TGTGCCAGCAGCTCGGACATTAGCAATCAGCCCCAGCATTTT
NA | TRBJ1-1 | NA | TRBV19 | CASSIDPDAQWDTEAFF | TGTGCCAGTAGTATAGATCCGGACGCCCAATGGGACACTGAAGCTTTCTTT
NA | TRBJ1-2 | NA | TRBV7-8 | CASSNVNYGYTF | TGTGCCAGCAGCAACGTTAACTATGGCTACACCTTC
NA | TRBJ2-7 | once | TRBV29-1 | CSVDVSGRNLYEQYF | TGCAGCGTTGATGTTAGCGGACGCAACCTCTACGAGCAGTACTTC